These 17 T cell receptor beta chains originate from one sample sequenced in a study of blood T cell repertoires in COVID-19. Assay: immunoSEQ multiplex PCR; the TCRdb copy retains only in-frame clones and omits some. Of 130,000 to 150,000 clones listed, around 90% are singletons. Sequenced: peripheral blood. These TCRs come from a human donor in a cohort sampled during active COVID-19.

This chain uses TRBV30 with TRBJ2-3, with no clear D. This CDR3 region has 14 residues. Germline V lookup: CDR1 GTSNPN, CDR2 SVGIG (reference sequence). V was pared by 3 bases and J by 0 bases, with 10 bases between. The CDR3 here is CAWSSGYSTDTQYF. In nucleotides, the CDR3 is TGTGCCTGGAGCTCCGGGTATAGCACAGATACGCAGTATTTT.

The chain has TRBV4-1 and TRBJ2-4; TRBD1 agrees at 7 bases. J lost 3 bases, V lost 3 bases, and 5 bases had no gene match. Germline V gene sequence: CDR1 MGHRA, CDR2 YSYEKL. CDR3 size: 15 residues. The CDR3 sequence is CASSHTRDSKNIQYF. The CDR3 DNA reads TGCGCCAGCAGCCACACCCGGGACAGCAAAAACATTCAGTACTTC.

The rearrangement links TRBV7-2 to TRBJ2-7; the match to TRBD1 covers 10 bases. The CDR3 consists of 13 residues. Germline V lookup: CDR1 SGHTA, CDR2 FQGNSA. V was pared by 5 bases and J by 2 bases, with 0 bases of the junction left unmatched. The CDR3 nucleotides are TGTGCCAGCAGCGACAGGGGGCCCTACGAGCAGTACTTC. It codes for CASSDRGPYEQYF. Full variable domain (rest looked up from reference TRBV7-2 and TRBJ2-7): GAGVSQSPSNKVTEKGKDVELRCDPISGHTALYWYRQSLGQGLEFLIYFQGNSAPDKSGLPSDRFSAERTGGSVSTLTIQRTQQEDSAVYLCASSDRGPYEQYFGPGTRLTVT.

The rearrangement uses TRBV6-4 and TRBJ2-1; TRBD2 matches at 7 bases. The CDR3 consists of 13 residues. Germline V gene lookup returns CDR1 MRHNA and CDR2 SNTAGT. The V gene end was trimmed by 5 bases and the J gene end by 5 bases; junction bases not matched to a gene: 3. CDR3 region: CASSRDYNNEQFF. The CDR3 region has the DNA TGTGCCAGCAGTCGGGACTACAACAATGAGCAGTTCTTC.

A single count supports this clone. The chain links TRBV4-1 to TRBJ1-2; unclear D gene. CDR1 and CDR2 (germline): MGHRA, YSYEKL. The CDR3 has 15 amino acids. The ends were cut back, 1 base at V and 5 bases at J, with 14 bases in the middle. The CDR3 region is CASSQASTPRYGYTF. The CDR3 DNA sequence: TGCGCCAGCAGCCAAGCTTCCACCCCGAGGTATGGCTACACCTTC.

This sequence joins TRBV11-1 and TRBJ2-3, with TRBD2 matching 12 bases. The CDR3 is 15 amino acids. From germline, CDR1 is SGHAT and CDR2 FQDESV (reference sequence). The V gene end was trimmed by 5 bases and the J gene end by 3 bases; junction bases not matched to a gene: 3. CDR3 bases: TGTGCCAGCAGCCCCGGACTAGCGGGGACAGATACGCAGTATTTT. This codes for CASSPGLAGTDTQYF.

The V gene is TRBV19, the J gene TRBJ2-5; the D gene is possibly TRBD2 (5 bases). V was cut by 5 bases and J by 9 bases, with 16 bases left in between. The CDR3 runs 13 residues. From germline, CDR1 is LNHDA and CDR2 SQIVND (reference sequence). DNA for the CDR3: TGTGCCAGTAGTTCCGGACTCAGACGGCCCCAGTACTTC. Its translation is CASSSGLRRPQYF.

J is TRBJ2-7 and V is TRBV5-4, with 7 bases aligning to TRBD1. The CDR3 is made up of 15 amino acids. CDR1 and CDR2 from the germline V gene are SGHNT and YYREEE (reference sequence). The ends lost 2 bases at V and 0 bases at J; junction bases unmatched: 5. The CDR3 region is CASSFRGGFSYEQYF. The CDR3 DNA reads as TGTGCCAGCAGCTTCAGAGGGGGCTTCTCCTACGAGCAGTACTTC. The variable domain in full, with the rest retrieved from reference TRBV5-4 and TRBJ2-7, is ETGVTQSPTHLIKTRGQQVTLRCSSQSGHNTVSWYQQALGQGPQFIFQYYREEENGRGNFPPRFSGLQFPNYSSELNVNALELDDSALYLCASSFRGGFSYEQYFGPGTRLTVT.

V is TRBV20-1 and J is TRBJ1-5; the D gene is possibly TRBD1 (5 bases). Germline assignment: CDR1 DFQATT and CDR2 SNEGSKA (reference sequence). The CDR3 is made up of 12 amino acids. Trimming cost V 3 bases and J 5 bases, with 8 bases left between them. CDR3 amino acids: CSASRGDQPQHF. The CDR3 DNA reads TGCAGTGCTAGTCGGGGGGATCAGCCCCAGCATTTT.

The gene calls are TRBV5-4 and TRBJ1-1; unclear D gene. The V end was cut by 4 bases, the J end by 2 bases, with 15 bases between. The germline CDR1 and CDR2 sequences are SGHNT and YYREEE (reference sequence). This CDR3 contains 15 residues. The CDR3 DNA reads as TGTGCCAGCAGCGGGAGGGTGGGATCCAACACTGAAGCTTTCTTT. Protein: CASSGRVGSNTEAFF.

V gene TRBV10-3 combines with J gene TRBJ2-1, with a weak D call TRBD1 (6 bases). The germline V and J ends were trimmed by 0 bases and 2 bases, with 8 bases remaining between them. CDR1 and CDR2 from the germline V gene are ENHRY and SYGVKD. CDR3 length equals 15 residues. The CDR3 here is CAISESGQPYNEQFF. The CDR3 DNA follows: TGTGCCATCAGTGAGTCGGGACAACCCTACAATGAGCAGTTCTTC.

The V gene is TRBV30, the J gene TRBJ2-7, with 10 bases aligning to TRBD1. The CDR3 sequence is 13 residues long. V gave up 2 bases and J gave up 6 bases; unmatched junction bases: 4. In germline, CDR1 is GTSNPN, CDR2 SVGIG (reference sequence). The CDR3 bases are TGTGCCTGGAGTTTGGGACAGGGGACCGAGCAGTACTTC. Amino acids: CAWSLGQGTEQYF. The entire variable domain, with the rest obtained from reference TRBV30 and TRBJ2-7, is as follows: SQTIHQWPATLVQPVGSPLSLECTVEGTSNPNLYWYRQAAGRGLQLLFYSVGIGQISSEVPQNLSASRPQDRQFILSSKKLLLSDSGFYLCAWSLGQGTEQYFGPGTRLTVT.

About this clone: Other DNA sequences from this sample encode an identical CDR3 as well. The gene calls are TRBV19 and TRBJ2-1; 12 bases map to TRBD1. This CDR3 has 15 residues. J was trimmed by 7 bases and V by 6 bases; bases with no gene match: 7. Looked up from germline, CDR1 is LNHDA and CDR2 is SQIVND (reference sequence). CDR3: CASSYRDRGLNEQFF. The CDR3 region has the DNA TGTGCCAGTAGCTACCGGGACAGGGGGCTAAATGAGCAGTTCTTC.

The chain carries TRBV9 and TRBJ1-2; tentative D call: TRBD1 (6 bases). The CDR3 is made up of 15 amino acids. Trimming removed 4 bases from V and 4 bases from J, with 17 bases in between. The germline V gene encodes CDR1 SGDLS and CDR2 YYNGEE. CDR3 protein: CASSPTPGHTYGYTF. CDR3 nucleotides: TGTGCCAGCAGCCCCACCCCGGGACATACCTATGGCTACACCTTC.

The genes are TRBV2 and TRBJ1-2; D gene ambiguous. The CDR3 is made up of 14 amino acids. V was shortened by 4 bases and J by 0 bases, with 9 bases between the two germline ends. From germline, CDR1 is SNHLY and CDR2 FYNNEI. DNA for the CDR3: TGTGCCAGCAGTGCGGGTCCTACTAACTATGGCTACACCTTC. It encodes CASSAGPTNYGYTF.

V and J are TRBV7-2 and TRBJ2-7; 9 bases line up with TRBD2. Trimming at V came to 5 bases and at J to 0 bases, leaving 8 bases not matched to a gene. Germline V lookup: CDR1 SGHTA, CDR2 FQGNSA. The CDR3 spans 16 residues. The CDR3 sequence: CASSRRLAGRSYEQYF. In DNA form, the CDR3 reads TGTGCCAGCAGCAGGAGGCTAGCGGGGCGCTCCTACGAGCAGTACTTC.

The CDR3 nucleotides are TGTGCCAGCACCACGGACAGGATGAACACTGAAGCTTTCTTT. As protein: CASTTDRMNTEAFF. The chain carries TRBV5-6 and TRBJ1-1, with 7 bases identical to TRBD1. The CDR3 is made up of 14 amino acids. CDR1 and CDR2 (germline): SGHDT, YYEEEE. The V segment lost 6 bases and the J segment 0 bases; nucleotides outside the gene matches: 5.